This T cell receptor beta chain came from a study of CD8+ T cells in alopecia areata. In each case, RNA was isolated and then reverse transcribed into cDNA as the sequencing template. TCRdb keeps only in-frame clones here, not all; method: immunoSEQ multiplex PCR. Of around 190,000 clones in the sample, more than 50% were seen once. The study, taken as a whole, reports: Greater clonality was observed in lesional scalp samples, especially alopecia totalis/universalis, versus normal scalp. Alphabeta T cells residing in normal skin are also sequenced in scalp samples. Whereas mice showed it more clearly, TCR sharing across patients was murkier, possibly because of HLA.

As regards this clone: Its antigen is unidentified.

The V gene's germline CDR1 is SNHLY and CDR2 FYNNEI. The length of the CDR3 is 17 residues. V was clipped by 3 bases and J by 0 bases; unmatched bases: 8. Cell sorting on a FACSAria was used to separate CD4+ and CD8+ T cells from the PBMCs. This sequence was found in a human donor in good health. What was sequenced was CD8+ T cells sorted from blood. The rearrangement joins TRBV2 to TRBJ2-3, with 8 bases matching TRBD2. CDR3 amino acids: CASSEAGLAASTDTQYF. The CDR3 DNA is TGTGCCAGCAGTGAGGCTGGACTAGCAGCTAGCACAGATACGCAGTATTTT.